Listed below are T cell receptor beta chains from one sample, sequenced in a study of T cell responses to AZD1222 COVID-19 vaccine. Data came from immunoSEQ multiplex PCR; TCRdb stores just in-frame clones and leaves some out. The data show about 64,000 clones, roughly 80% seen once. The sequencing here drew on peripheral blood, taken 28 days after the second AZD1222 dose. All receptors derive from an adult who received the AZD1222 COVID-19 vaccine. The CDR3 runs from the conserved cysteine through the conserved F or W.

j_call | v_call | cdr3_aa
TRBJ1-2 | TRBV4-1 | CASSQDPTAYYGYTF
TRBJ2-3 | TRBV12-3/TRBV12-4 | CASRRTSTDTQYF
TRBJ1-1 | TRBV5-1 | CASSLDREDRFLRGTEAFF
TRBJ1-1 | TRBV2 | CASMGGMNTEAFF
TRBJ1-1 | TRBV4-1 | CASSSTGGTEAFF
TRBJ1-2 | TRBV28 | CASSRGTAIYGYTF
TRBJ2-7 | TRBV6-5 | CASKVGGGSYEQYF
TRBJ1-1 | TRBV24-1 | CATSDSGQERNTEAFF
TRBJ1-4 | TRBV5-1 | CASSSRGGTNEKLFF
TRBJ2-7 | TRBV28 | CATGPPIIYEQYF
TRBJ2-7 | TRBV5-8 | CASSSPVGNSYEQYF
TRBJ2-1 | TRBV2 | CASSESPKVDEQFF
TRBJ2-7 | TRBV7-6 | CASSLAGGGYEQYF
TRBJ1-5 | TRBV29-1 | CSAGQGSNQPQHF
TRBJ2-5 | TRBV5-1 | CASSLDVLETQYF
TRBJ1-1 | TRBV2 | CASRSGRVNTEAFF
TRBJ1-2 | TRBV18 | CASSGQGNGYTF
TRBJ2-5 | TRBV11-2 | CASSLPSGGSLGGETQYF
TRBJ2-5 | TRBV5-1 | CASSLAHRNQETQYF
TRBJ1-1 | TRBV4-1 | CASSQDQVVNTEAFF
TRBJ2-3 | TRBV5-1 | CASSGRGSSSTDTQYF
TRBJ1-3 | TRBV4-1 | CASSQGESGNTIYF
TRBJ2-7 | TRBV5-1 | CASSPGTESYEQYF
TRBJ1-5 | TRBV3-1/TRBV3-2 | CASSQGPPGNMQPQHF
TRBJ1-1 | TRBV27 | CASSLVVPGSGTEAFF
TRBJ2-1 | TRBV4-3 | CASSQDRAAGGPLGEQFF
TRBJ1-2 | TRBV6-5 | CATHQGVGGGYTF
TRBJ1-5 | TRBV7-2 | CASSLNMGGNQPQHF
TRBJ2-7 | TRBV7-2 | CASSLGEGPYEQYF
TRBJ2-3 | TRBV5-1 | CASSSRGGNTDTQYF
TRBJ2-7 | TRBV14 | CASSYRLGQGRAEQYF
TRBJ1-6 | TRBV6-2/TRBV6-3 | CASSPRRGMGYSPLHF
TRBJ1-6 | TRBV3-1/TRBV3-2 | CASRPGTGNSPLHF
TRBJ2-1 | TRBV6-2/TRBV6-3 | CASSWASGGTNEQFF
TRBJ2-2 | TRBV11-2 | CASSPVRAGGELFF
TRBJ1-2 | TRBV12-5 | CASGLNRAAGSYGYTF
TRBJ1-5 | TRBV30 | CAWSVLARGNQPQHF
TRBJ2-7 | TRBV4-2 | CASSPRLAQEVYF
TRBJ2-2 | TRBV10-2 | CASSESVTSATGELFF
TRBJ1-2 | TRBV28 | CASSNLRDGKNYGYTF
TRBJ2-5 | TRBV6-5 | CASSYDSQGKTQYF
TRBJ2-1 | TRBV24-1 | CATSDPRDHYNEQFF